The 12 T cell receptor beta chains below all came from one sample that was sequenced in a study of T cells in Graves' hyperthyroidism and ophthalmopathy. TCR beta CDR3 sequences were amplified from RNA transcripts. The study used the HTBI primer set for a first-round RT-PCR of the TCR CDR3. TCRdb passed the multiplex PCR reads through MiXCR, listing each CDR3 protein once. The table has more than 550,000 distinct CDR3 sequences, approximately 19% seen once. Sequencing used blood. The receptors originated from a woman between 50 and 59 years old with Graves' hyperthyroidism that later progressed to Graves' ophthalmopathy.

Comments on this clonotype: This may stem from a read error, because a much larger clone lies one nucleotide away. The conserved phenylalanine or tryptophan is not found at the CDR3 terminus, so this likely reflects a read error. The V and J genes are TRBV18 and TRBJ2-1; D perhaps matches TRBD1 (5 bases). Germline assignment: CDR1 KGHSH and CDR2 LQKENI. V was pared by 0 bases and J by 6 bases, with 6 bases between. This CDR3 has 13 residues. For the CDR3, the DNA is TGTGCCAGCTCACCACCTCAGGGCAATGAGCAGTTCCTC. Translation gives CASSPPQGNEQFL.

The genes are TRBV2 and TRBJ1-6, with 7 bases that match TRBD1. The CDR3 runs to 13 residues. Looked up from germline, CDR1 is SNHLY and CDR2 is FYNNEI. J lost 8 bases, V lost 9 bases, and 7 bases had no gene match. CDR3 loop: CARKDRIDSPLHF. DNA for the CDR3: TGTGCCAGAAAGGACAGGATAGATTCACCCCTCCACTTT.

Ten or more counts support this clonotype. This chain links TRBV3-1 with TRBJ1-1; 7 bases line up with TRBD1. The germline V gene encodes CDR1 LGHDT and CDR2 YNNKEL (reference sequence). The J segment lost 1 base and the V segment lost 0 bases, leaving 8 bases of the junction unmatched. This CDR3 has 17 amino acids. CDR3 coding DNA: TGTGCCAGCAGCCAAGATCGGGTAGACAGGGCGAACACTGAAGCTTTCTTT. It specifies CASSQDRVDRANTEAFF. Based on the CDR3 plus reference TRBV3-1 and TRBJ1-1, the full variable domain is DTAVSQTPKYLVTQMGNDKSIKCEQNLGHDTMYWYKQDSKKFLKIMFSYNNKELIINETVPNRFSPKSPDKAHLNLHINSLELGDSAVYFCASSQDRVDRANTEAFFGQGTRLTVV.

This clonotype was recorded at least ten times. The chain combines TRBV7-2 with TRBJ2-3; no clear D gene. CDR3 size: 16 residues. Germline V lookup: CDR1 SGHTA, CDR2 FQGNSA. The V and J ends lost 1 base and 0 bases respectively, with 11 bases between them. CDR3 in amino acids: CASSLGPPASTDTQYF. In nucleotides, the CDR3 is TGTGCCAGCAGCTTAGGACCACCCGCCAGCACAGATACGCAGTATTTT.

In its sample, this clonotype was seen a few times. The V gene is TRBV27, the J gene TRBJ2-7, with 7 bases fitting TRBD1. Looked up from germline, CDR1 is MNHEY and CDR2 is SMNVEV (reference sequence). V lost 6 bases, J lost 2 bases, and 4 bases stayed unmatched. The CDR3 spans 13 residues. CDR3 DNA: TGTGCCAGCAGATTGCAGGGGGCCTACGAGCAGTACTTC. Amino acid sequence: CASRLQGAYEQYF.

This clonotype was seen only a few times. V is TRBV5-1 and J is TRBJ2-7; D gene uncertain. V was cut by 4 bases and J by 4 bases, with 18 bases left in between. There are 15 residues in the CDR3. In germline, CDR1 is SGHRS, CDR2 YFSETQ. The CDR3 protein is CASSIHTNLQYEQYF. DNA for the CDR3: TGCGCCAGCAGCATCCACACGAACCTCCAATACGAGCAGTACTTC.

The V gene is TRBV28, the J gene TRBJ1-4; D perhaps matches TRBD1 (5 bases). The CDR3 totals 15 residues. The germline V and J ends were trimmed by 5 bases and 4 bases, with 14 bases remaining between them. Germline V gene lookup returns CDR1 MDHEN and CDR2 SYDVKM. This CDR3 is CASSPRTLFNEKLFF. The CDR3 nucleotides are TGTGCCAGCAGTCCACGGACACTGTTTAATGAAAAACTGTTTTTT.

The chain couples TRBV29-1 to TRBJ2-3; TRBD2 matches at 12 bases. The CDR3 length is 15 residues. J lost 4 bases, V lost 6 bases, and 8 bases had no gene match. CDR1 and CDR2 from the germline V gene are SQVTM and ANQGSEA. This CDR3 reads CSVRKASGGADTQYF. The CDR3, as DNA: TGCAGCGTGAGAAAGGCTAGCGGGGGGGCAGATACGCAGTATTTT.

The chain recombines TRBV9 with TRBJ2-2; 8 nucleotides match TRBD2. The CDR3 contains 17 residues. V dropped 4 bases and J dropped 10; count of bases not matched to a gene: 18. Germline CDR1 reads SGDLS; CDR2 reads YYNGEE. CDR3 amino acids: CASSQATSANGVVELFF. The CDR3 DNA is TGTGCCAGCAGCCAAGCGACTAGCGCCAACGGGGTCGTGGAGCTGTTTTTT.

This clonotype was seen only a few times. The genes are TRBV20-1 and TRBJ1-2; 7 positions match TRBD1. The CDR3 contains 12 residues. Germline V gives CDR1 DFQATT, CDR2 SNEGSKA (reference sequence). V was clipped by 6 bases and J by 8 bases; unmatched bases: 9. The CDR3 spells CSATRQGRGYTF. In DNA form, the CDR3 reads TGCAGTGCAACCCGACAGGGCCGCGGCTACACCTTC.

The chain couples TRBV6-1 to TRBJ2-6; no reliable D call. The germline V gene has CDR1 MNHNS and CDR2 SASEGT. Trimming took off 1 base at V and 1 base at J, with 8 bases between the two ends. The CDR3 spans 16 residues. The CDR3 coding sequence is TGTGCCAGCAGTGAAGTCCCCCCTTCTGGGGCCAACGTCCTGACTTTC. This sequence encodes CASSEVPPSGANVLTF.

This clonotype was observed many times. The chain is built from TRBV20-1 and TRBJ1-2; D gene uncertain. The germline CDR1 and CDR2 sequences are DFQATT and SNEGSKA (reference sequence). The CDR3 spans 13 residues. V was shortened by 1 base and J by 2 bases, with 8 bases between the two germline ends. The CDR3 bases are TGCAGTGCTAGAGTTCGTCGGAACTATGGCTACACCTTC. This gives the protein CSARVRRNYGYTF.